The sequence of this T cell receptor beta chain was determined in a study of T cells after yellow fever vaccination. General study points: The secondary response was weaker, and its peak arrived faster, on day 5 versus 15. The presence of abundant clonotypes contaminating from the bulk population was possible in FACS-sorted repertoires. The booster saw the reappearance of most primary-vaccination clones (roughly 96% CD4, around 88% CD8).

The 5'RACE template-switching step produced TCR cDNA and added a universal primer site and UMIs. MiXCR, applied by TCRdb to the 5' RACE reads, yields one record per CDR3 protein. Here the sample spans roughly 500,000 distinct CDR3 sequences, about 19% being singletons. Concerning this clonotype: Antigen specificity is unknown.

Germline lookup yields CDR1 DFQATT and CDR2 SNEGSKA (reference sequence). The germline V and J ends were trimmed by 4 bases and 0 bases, with 6 bases remaining between them. This CDR3 is built from 12 residues. J is TRBJ1-2 and V is TRBV20-1, with D perhaps TRBD1 (5 bases). Material: PBMCs, obtained 15 days after the yellow fever booster vaccination. The receptor comes from a man younger than 40 who received the YFV17D yellow fever vaccine. The CDR3 sequence: CSAKGANYGYTF. The DNA of the CDR3 is TGCAGTGCTAAAGGGGCTAACTATGGCTACACCTTC.